Shown below are 17 T cell receptor beta chains from a single sample sequenced in a study of blood T cell repertoires in COVID-19 (dated by TCRdb to between 2020 and 2021). The library was made by the immunoSEQ multiplex PCR assay. As stored in TCRdb, this immuneACCESS dataset retains in-frame rearrangements with V and J assigned. A fraction of the clones does not appear; measured against another copy, unresolved V genes explain less than half of the discrepancy, and the remainder lacks a known reason. In all, the sample holds 80,000 to 100,000 clones, and 86% of those were seen once. Jointly, the top ten make up under 15% of the sample. Sequenced sample: peripheral blood. Every receptor here comes from a woman aged 55-70 years in a cohort sampled during active or convalescent COVID-19.

The chain uses TRBV27 and TRBJ2-3, with 13 bases aligning to TRBD2. V dropped 3 bases and J dropped 5; count of bases not matched to a gene: 8. Germline V lookup: CDR1 MNHEY, CDR2 SMNVEV (reference sequence). This CDR3 region has 17 residues. The CDR3 sequence: CASSFGGLAGKQDTQYF. The CDR3 DNA follows: TGTGCCAGCAGTTTTGGGGGACTAGCGGGAAAGCAAGATACGCAGTATTTT.

The V gene is TRBV3-1 (or the pseudogene TRBV3-2), the J gene TRBJ2-6, with D uncertain. Germline assignment: CDR1 LGHDT and CDR2 YNNKEL (reference sequence). The CDR3 is made up of 14 amino acids. Between the trimmed V and J ends, which lost 3 bases and 0 bases, there was a span of 3 bases. CDR3 protein: CASSHSSGANVLTF. CDR3 in DNA: TGTGCCAGCAGCCATAGCTCTGGGGCCAACGTCCTGACTTTC.

CDR3 residues: CASSFQGAGTEAFF. The CDR3 nucleotides read TGTGCCAGCAGCTTCCAGGGGGCGGGCACTGAAGCTTTCTTT. The chain combines TRBV5-4 with TRBJ1-1; TRBD1 aligns across 8 bases. Germline CDR1 reads SGHNT; CDR2 reads YYREEE (reference sequence). The CDR3 spans 14 residues. Trimming took 2 bases from V and 4 from J; bases not matched to a gene: 4. Full variable domain (remainder filled in from reference TRBV5-4 and TRBJ1-1): ETGVTQSPTHLIKTRGQQVTLRCSSQSGHNTVSWYQQALGQGPQFIFQYYREEENGRGNFPPRFSGLQFPNYSSELNVNALELDDSALYLCASSFQGAGTEAFFGQGTRLTVV.

The gene calls are TRBV28 and TRBJ1-1; D gene ambiguous. CDR3 size: 14 residues. CDR1 MDHEN and CDR2 SYDVKM come from the germline V gene. Trimming left V 0 bases short and J 1 base short, with 6 bases between. CDR3 region: CASSLWLANTEAFF. CDR3 bases: TGTGCCAGCAGTTTATGGCTAGCGAACACTGAAGCTTTCTTT.

The chain carries TRBV5-4 and TRBJ1-5; the D gene is possibly TRBD1 (5 bases). This CDR3 is built from 15 residues. V shed 4 bases and J shed 0 bases, with 11 bases lying between them. In germline, CDR1 is SGHNT, CDR2 YYREEE (reference sequence). CDR3 loop: CASSAGPHSNQPQHF. DNA for the CDR3: TGTGCCAGCAGCGCAGGGCCCCATAGCAATCAGCCCCAGCATTTT.

V and J are TRBV6-5 and TRBJ2-7; 12 bases match TRBD2. The CDR3 extends over 14 amino acids. From germline, CDR1 is MNHEY and CDR2 SVGAGI. Trimming cost V 8 bases and J 4 bases; bases outside gene matches: 6. In nucleotides, the CDR3 is TGTGCCAGCCAAGGACTAGCGGGGACTTACGAGCAGTACTTC. It encodes CASQGLAGTYEQYF.

The chain couples TRBV11-2 to TRBJ2-2; D gene unclear. Per germline, CDR1 SGHAT and CDR2 FQNNGV. Trimming removed 3 bases at V and 6 bases at J, with 8 bases between. The CDR3 has 13 residues. Here the CDR3 DNA reads TGTGCCAGCAGCTTTGGAACAGCCGGGGAGCTGTTTTTT. This sequence encodes CASSFGTAGELFF.

The chain joins TRBV7-9 to TRBJ1-4; the D gene is possibly TRBD1 (6 bases). Deletions cut 1 base from V and 8 bases from J, with 11 bases between. This CDR3 has 14 residues. Per germline, CDR1 SEHNR and CDR2 FQNEAQ (reference sequence). CDR3 DNA: TGTGCCAGCAGCTTAGTGGGACACCGGGAAAAACTGTTTTTT. Its protein is CASSLVGHREKLFF. Drawing the rest from reference TRBV7-9 and TRBJ1-4, the complete variable domain is DTGVSQNPRHKITKRGQNVTFRCDPISEHNRLYWYRQTLGQGPEFLTYFQNEAQLEKSRLLSDRFSAERPKGSFSTLEIQRTEQGDSAMYLCASSLVGHREKLFFGSGTQLSVL.

This sequence joins TRBV20-1 and TRBJ1-1; D gene ambiguous. V gave up 3 bases and J gave up 4 bases, with 9 bases separating them. CDR3 size: 12 residues. The germline gives CDR1 DFQATT, CDR2 SNEGSKA (reference sequence). The CDR3 is CSASRVSTEAFF. CDR3 nucleotides: TGCAGTGCTAGTCGGGTTAGCACTGAAGCTTTCTTT.

The V and J genes are TRBV12-5 and TRBJ1-5; TRBD1 is a possible D gene (5 bases). The germline V gene has CDR1 LGHNT and CDR2 FRNRAP. The CDR3 covers 14 residues. The germline V and J ends were trimmed by 2 bases and 4 bases, with 9 bases remaining between them. This CDR3 is CASGLSGGNQPQHF. The CDR3 coding sequence is TGTGCTAGTGGTTTGAGCGGGGGTAATCAGCCCCAGCATTTT.

The V call is TRBV30, the J call TRBJ2-5; 8 positions match TRBD2. Losses at the gene ends were 4 bases for V and 7 bases for J; bases not matched to a gene: 14. This CDR3 region has 15 residues. Germline values: CDR1 GTSNPN, CDR2 SVGIG (reference sequence). This chain's CDR3 is CAWTHSGAQTGTQYF. CDR3 nucleotide sequence: TGTGCCTGGACCCATAGCGGGGCCCAAACTGGGACCCAGTACTTC.

The chain combines TRBV7-6 with TRBJ2-2; D is perhaps TRBD1 (6 bases). This CDR3 region has 16 residues. From germline, CDR1 is SGHVS and CDR2 FNYEAQ. With 2 bases removed from V and 3 bases from J, the gap between germline ends came to 13 bases. The CDR3 region has the DNA TGTGCCAGCAGCTTATTCAGGGCAGGGGACACCGGGGAGCTGTTTTTT. The encoded protein is CASSLFRAGDTGELFF.

The CDR3 sequence is CASSAAGETEAFF. DNA of the CDR3: TGTGCCAGTAGTGCGGCGGGGGAGACTGAAGCTTTCTTT. The genes are TRBV19 and TRBJ1-1; tentatively, D is TRBD1 (5 bases). From germline, CDR1 is LNHDA and CDR2 SQIVND (reference sequence). This CDR3 spans 13 amino acids. Between the trimmed V and J ends, which lost 5 bases and 5 bases, there was a span of 12 bases.

The V gene is TRBV12-3 or TRBV12-4, the J gene TRBJ2-3; the D is unclear. V was pared by 5 bases and J by 2 bases, with 5 bases between. There are 12 residues in the CDR3. DNA for the CDR3: TGTGCCAGCAGTCCCTTCACAGATACGCAGTATTTT. Its protein is CASSPFTDTQYF.

This sequence joins TRBV7-2 and TRBJ2-2; 7 positions agree with TRBD2. This CDR3 contains 15 residues. CDR1 is SGHTA and CDR2 is FQGNSA in the germline V gene. V lost 4 bases and J lost 7; bases outside the gene matches: 9. The CDR3 loop is CASSSLTGGSGELFF. The CDR3 DNA sequence: TGTGCCAGCAGCTCCCTAACGGGGGGAAGCGGGGAGCTGTTTTTT.

V usage is TRBV21-1 and J usage is TRBJ2-4; the D segment call TRBD2 is taken from the table without a DNA check. TRBV21-1 is a listed pseudogene. The CDR3 length is 20 residues. CDR3 sequence: CASSKCGTRVQGLAKNIQYF. DNA of the CDR3: TGTGCCAGCAGCAAATGTGGGACCAGAGTTCAGGGACTAGCCAAAAACATTCAGTACTTC.

Note on this clone: In the same sample, other DNA sequences code for this CDR3. J is TRBJ2-1 and V is TRBV6-5; TRBD2 aligns across 11 bases. J lost 7 bases, V lost 6 bases, and 2 bases had no gene match. CDR3 size: 13 residues. Per the germline V gene, CDR1 is MNHEY and CDR2 is SVGAGI. CDR3 residues: CASRLAGANEQFF. The CDR3 bases are TGTGCCAGCAGACTAGCGGGAGCGAATGAGCAGTTCTTC.